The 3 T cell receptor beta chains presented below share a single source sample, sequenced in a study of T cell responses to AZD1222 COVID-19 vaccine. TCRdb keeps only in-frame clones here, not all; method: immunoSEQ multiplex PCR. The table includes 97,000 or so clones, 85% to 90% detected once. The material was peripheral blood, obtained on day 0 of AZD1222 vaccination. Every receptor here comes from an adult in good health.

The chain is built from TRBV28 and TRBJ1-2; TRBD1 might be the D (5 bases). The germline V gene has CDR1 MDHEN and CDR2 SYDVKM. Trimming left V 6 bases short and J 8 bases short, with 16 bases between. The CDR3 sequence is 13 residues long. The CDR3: CASSRGTSRGYTF. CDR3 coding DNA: TGTGCCAGCAGCCGAGGGACCAGCAGGGGCTACACCTTC.

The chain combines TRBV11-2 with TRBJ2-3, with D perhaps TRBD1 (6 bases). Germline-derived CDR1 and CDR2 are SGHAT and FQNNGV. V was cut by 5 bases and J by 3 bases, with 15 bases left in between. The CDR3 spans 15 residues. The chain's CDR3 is CASSAPPDRTDTQYF. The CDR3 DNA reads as TGTGCCAGCAGCGCCCCCCCCGACAGGACAGATACGCAGTATTTT.

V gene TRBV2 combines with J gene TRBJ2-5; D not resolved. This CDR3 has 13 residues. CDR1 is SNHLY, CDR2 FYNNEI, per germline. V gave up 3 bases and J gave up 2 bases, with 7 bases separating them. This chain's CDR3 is CASSDRRQETQYF. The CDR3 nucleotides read TGTGCCAGCAGTGACAGAAGACAAGAGACCCAGTACTTC.